Detailed here is one T cell receptor beta chain. Its target is unknown. With 60 Vbeta and 13 Jbeta primers, the PCR was carried out. Using immunoSEQ multiplex PCR, the repertoire was profiled, and TCRdb retains in-frame clones only, with some absent. The sample has under 95,000 clones; around 75% are singletons. The CDR3 runs 14 residues. V shed 6 bases, J shed 2 bases, and the junction held 6 bases outside the gene matches. Per germline, CDR1 MNHEY and CDR2 SMNVEV (reference sequence). This sample stems from a study of cytomegalovirus exposure and HLA in healthy donors. Whole-study findings and limits: Sequence variants that were highly shared formed a cluster that was likely a sequencing artifact. The analysis excluded some indistinguishable V segments, including TRBV6-2 and TRBV6-3.

V usage is TRBV27 and J usage is TRBJ2-7; 8 bases match TRBD1. The origin of this receptor is a man aged 40-49 years in good health and CMV-seronegative. The sequenced sample consisted of PBMCs. The CDR3 protein is CASSLRQGTYEQYF. The CDR3 DNA sequence: TGTGCCAGCAGCCTCCGACAGGGGACCTACGAGCAGTACTTC.